The 15 T cell receptor beta chains reported below all come from one sample, sequenced in a study of graft-versus-host responses after intestinal transplantation. This table comes from immunoSEQ multiplex PCR, and its TCRdb copy is limited to in-frame clones, with some not included. This sample has tens of thousands of clones; around 94% occur once, and the top ten carry roughly 0.71%. The material was PBMCs, obtained 16 days after intestinal transplant. These receptors came from a human patient who received an intestinal transplant, so some T cells may come from the graft donor.

The V call is TRBV4-1, the J call TRBJ2-3; no clear D. The V end lost 0 bases, the J end lost 7 bases, and 14 bases lay between the germline ends. Germline V gives CDR1 MGHRA, CDR2 YSYEKL. The CDR3 is 15 amino acids. The DNA for the CDR3 is TGCGCCAGCAGCCAAGATAGGGCAGTATACAATACGCAGTATTTT. Its protein is CASSQDRAVYNTQYF.

This clone appeared once. The CDR3, as DNA: TGCGCCAGCAGCCCCCTCCCCCGAACGGCCGGGGAGCTGTTTTTT. It specifies CASSPLPRTAGELFF. The chain is built from TRBV5-1 and TRBJ2-2; D remains unclear. The CDR3 consists of 15 residues. V was cut by 4 bases and J by 6 bases, with 16 bases left in between. Germline values: CDR1 SGHRS, CDR2 YFSETQ.

The rearrangement joins TRBV15 to TRBJ2-2, with 10 bases aligning to TRBD1. With 5 bases clipped from V and 6 bases from J, the junction kept 9 bases outside the gene matches. CDR3 length equals 16 residues. The germline gives CDR1 LNHNV, CDR2 YYDKDF (reference sequence). As DNA, the CDR3 is TGTGCCACCAGCGGAGGACAGGGGGGATTATCCGGGGAGCTGTTTTTT. It yields the protein CATSGGQGGLSGELFF.

This clone was counted a few times. The rearrangement links TRBV10-1 to TRBJ2-7; no clear D gene. V lost 4 bases and J 0 bases, leaving 10 bases between the germline ends. From germline, CDR1 is WNHNN and CDR2 SYGVQD (reference sequence). This CDR3 spans 14 amino acids. The CDR3 nucleotides are TGCGCCAGCAGTGTAGGACCTGACTCCTACGAGCAGTACTTC. Protein sequence: CASSVGPDSYEQYF.

CDR3 in DNA: TGTGCCAGCAGTTACCTTAGCGGGAGGGCAGGAGATGAGCAGTTCTTC. This sequence encodes CASSYLSGRAGDEQFF. The chain combines TRBV6-6 with TRBJ2-1, with 11 nucleotides matching TRBD2. CDR1 and CDR2 (germline): MNHNY, SVGAGI (reference sequence). The CDR3 totals 16 residues. J was trimmed by 8 bases and V by 2 bases; bases with no gene match: 8.

The rearrangement uses TRBV5-1 and TRBJ2-7; TRBD1 or TRBD2 may be the D gene (5 bases each). V lost 4 bases and J 4 bases, leaving 12 bases between the germline ends. The CDR3 totals 13 residues. Germline V lookup: CDR1 SGHRS, CDR2 YFSETQ. In DNA form, the CDR3 reads TGCGCCAGCAGCCCACAGGCGGGTTACGAGCAGTACTTC. Translating it yields CASSPQAGYEQYF.

The V and J genes are TRBV9 and TRBJ2-2; weak D call: TRBD1 (5 bases). The CDR3 has 15 residues. Germline loops: CDR1 SGDLS, CDR2 YYNGEE. V lost 2 bases and J 4 bases, leaving 12 bases between the germline ends. The CDR3 DNA sequence: TGTGCCAGCAGCGTCTCAGGGTTTGGCACCGGGGAGCTGTTTTTT. This gives the protein CASSVSGFGTGELFF.

V gene TRBV18 combines with J gene TRBJ2-2; 8 positions match TRBD2. From germline, CDR1 is KGHSH and CDR2 LQKENI. The junction had 2 bases not matched to a gene; V was cut back by 1 base and J by 1 base. The CDR3 consists of 16 residues. CDR3 bases: TGTGCCAGCTCACCACGGAGCGGGAGGAACACCGGGGAGCTGTTTTTT. Residues: CASSPRSGRNTGELFF. Together with reference TRBV18 and TRBJ2-2, the CDR3 gives the full variable domain: NAGVMQNPRHLVRRRGQEARLRCSPMKGHSHVYWYRQLPEEGLKFMVYLQKENIIDESGMPKERFSAEFPKEGPSILRIQQVVRGDSAAYFCASSPRSGRNTGELFFGEGSRLTVL.

This chain connects TRBV6-4 to TRBJ2-1; 14 nucleotides agree with TRBD2. The CDR3 loop spans 15 amino acids. CDR1 is MRHNA, CDR2 SNTAGT, per germline. J gave up 6 bases and V 4 bases, and 2 bases lay outside the gene matches. CDR3 in DNA: TGTGCCAGCAGTGCCGGGACTAGCGGGAGCAATGAGCAGTTCTTC. As protein: CASSAGTSGSNEQFF.

This clone was recorded only once. The gene calls are TRBV10-3 and TRBJ2-1; D is perhaps TRBD1 or TRBD2 (6 bases each). From germline, CDR1 is ENHRY and CDR2 SYGVKD. Trimming stripped 8 bases from V and 8 bases from J, with 13 bases between. This CDR3 contains 12 residues. The CDR3 sequence is CAIPGRGDEQFF. The CDR3 bases are TGTGCCATCCCGGGTAGGGGGGATGAGCAGTTCTTC.

The CDR3 bases are TGTGCCAGCAGCTCAAGGACTAGCGGGAGGAATGAGCAGTTCTTC. Encoded protein: CASSSRTSGRNEQFF. The chain has TRBV7-9 and TRBJ2-1, with 14 bases lining up with TRBD2. The CDR3 is 15 residues long. From germline, CDR1 is SEHNR and CDR2 FQNEAQ (reference sequence). With 4 bases clipped from V and 7 bases from J, the junction kept 3 bases outside the gene matches.

This chain's CDR3 is CASSQPQEGYTEAFF. In DNA form, the CDR3 reads TGTGCCAGCAGCCAACCTCAGGAGGGGTACACTGAAGCTTTCTTT. The chain carries TRBV4-2 and TRBJ1-1, with D tentatively TRBD1 (5 bases). V shed 2 bases and J shed 3 bases, with 13 bases lying between them. Per the germline V gene, CDR1 is LGHNA and CDR2 is YNFKEQ. This CDR3 comprises 15 residues.

This chain joins TRBV27 and TRBJ2-1; TRBD2 agrees at 8 bases. Per the germline V gene, CDR1 is MNHEY and CDR2 is SMNVEV (reference sequence). After removal of 7 bases from V and 0 bases from J, the junction contained 5 bases not matched to a gene. The CDR3 is 15 amino acids. The CDR3 loop is CASNPGRASYNEQFF. For the CDR3, the DNA is TGTGCCAGCAACCCCGGGAGGGCCTCCTACAATGAGCAGTTCTTC.

As for this clone: A read error may account for a junction end that differs from germline. V and J are TRBV5-3 and TRBJ2-2, with D hard to call. TRBV5-3 is flagged as an ORF with uncertain function. CDR3 length: 14 residues. This CDR3 reads CASSLEPATGELFF. For the CDR3, the DNA is TGTGCCAGCAGCTTGGAGCCAGCAACCGGGGAGCTGTTTTTT.

The chain carries TRBV14 and TRBJ2-7; 7 positions agree with TRBD1. The CDR3 consists of 15 residues. V lost 4 bases to trimming and J lost 3 bases; unmatched junction nucleotides: 9. Germline V gene lookup returns CDR1 SGHDN and CDR2 FVKESK. This CDR3 is CASSPMGQNYYEQYF. The CDR3, as DNA: TGTGCCAGCAGCCCCATGGGACAGAACTACTACGAGCAGTACTTC. Filled out from reference TRBV14 and TRBJ2-7, the complete variable domain reads EAGVTQFPSHSVIEKGQTVTLRCDPISGHDNLYWYRRVMGKEIKFLLHFVKESKQDESGMPNNRFLAERTGGTYSTLKVQPAELEDSGVYFCASSPMGQNYYEQYFGPGTRLTVT.